Below are 19 T cell receptor beta chains sequenced from a single sample in a study of beta chain features in type 1 diabetes. Study-wide findings and caveats: The study found moderately but significantly shorter TCRB CDR3s in all four CD4+ subsets of Type 1 diabetes patients.

Their antigens are not known. Since all of the isolated RNA was reverse transcribed, expressed TCRB transcripts were what got sequenced. Repertoires were generated with immunoSEQ multiplex PCR, while TCRdb's copy carries only in-frame clones and drops some. Of 150,000 to 200,000 clones listed, over 55% are singletons. The sequenced material came from naive CD4+ T cells from blood. Receptors were obtained from a man aged 25-45 years with type 1 diabetes.

Comments on this clone: The sample carries other DNA sequences with the same CDR3. The chain uses TRBV29-1 and TRBJ2-7; TRBD1 agrees at 7 bases. J gave up 1 base and V 3 bases, and 0 bases lay outside the gene matches. Germline CDR1 and CDR2: SQVTM and ANQGSEA. The CDR3 length is 12 residues. CDR3 loop: CSVEGQSYEQYF. CDR3 in DNA: TGCAGCGTTGAGGGACAGTCCTACGAGCAGTACTTC.

This clone has just one count. The chain combines TRBV5-1 with TRBJ1-6, with TRBD1 identical over 8 bases. This CDR3 has 16 residues. Germline values: CDR1 SGHRS, CDR2 YFSETQ. J lost 7 bases, V lost 0 bases, and 6 bases had no gene match. The DNA for the CDR3 is TGCGCCAGCAGCTTGGAAGTCCGGACAGGGAATTCACCCCTCCACTTT. This translates into CASSLEVRTGNSPLHF.

The chain couples TRBV25-1 to TRBJ1-3; 9 nucleotides align to TRBD1. The V gene's germline CDR1 is MGHDK and CDR2 SYGVNS. The J segment lost 9 bases and the V segment lost 4 bases, leaving 10 bases of the junction unmatched. The CDR3 consists of 15 residues. For the CDR3, the DNA is TGTGCCAGCAGTGTACAACAGGGGGCTAGTATCACCATATATTTT. Its protein is CASSVQQGASITIYF.

The chain employs TRBV14 and TRBJ2-7; D is uncertain. The germline V gene encodes CDR1 SGHDN and CDR2 FVKESK. V was shortened by 0 bases and J by 6 bases, with 18 bases between the two germline ends. This CDR3 contains 16 residues. The CDR3 protein is CASSQDALKGRSEQYF. The DNA for the CDR3 is TGTGCCAGCAGCCAAGATGCGTTGAAGGGAAGGAGCGAGCAGTACTTC.

CDR3 in amino acids: CASSYPGQGGQPQHF. CDR3 DNA sequence: TGTGCCAGCAGTTACCCAGGACAGGGCGGTCAGCCCCAGCATTTT. The chain links TRBV6-6 to TRBJ1-5, with 8 nucleotides matching TRBD1. Per the germline V gene, CDR1 is MNHNY and CDR2 is SVGAGI (reference sequence). Trimming cost V 2 bases and J 6 bases; bases outside gene matches: 6. This CDR3 comprises 15 residues.

The chain couples TRBV25-1 to TRBJ2-7; D unclear. Germline V gene data show CDR1 as MGHDK and CDR2 as SYGVNS. The CDR3 sequence is 11 residues long. V lost 3 bases and J lost 4, with 4 bases in between. CDR3 amino acids: CASSDAYEQYF. In nucleotides, the CDR3 is TGTGCCAGCAGTGATGCGTACGAGCAGTACTTC.

The chain recombines TRBV4-1 with TRBJ2-1, with a tentative D call TRBD1 (6 bases). The CDR3 covers 14 residues. V was pared by 4 bases and J by 2 bases, with 9 bases between. Looked up from germline, CDR1 is MGHRA and CDR2 is YSYEKL. This CDR3 is CASSRDTAYNEQFF. The CDR3 bases are TGCGCCAGCAGCCGGGACACAGCCTACAATGAGCAGTTCTTC.

Comments on this clone: Other DNA variants within this sample encode the same CDR3. This chain links TRBV5-1 with TRBJ2-7; D is unclear. The CDR3 sequence is 11 residues long. Trimming pared 5 bases from V and 0 bases from J, leaving 3 bases between. Germline CDR1 SGHRS, CDR2 YFSETQ. The CDR3 is CASSFSYEQYF. The CDR3 nucleotides read TGCGCCAGCAGTTTCTCCTACGAGCAGTACTTC.

The sample holds a few counts of this clone. CDR3 DNA: TGTGCCAGCAGTGGCCGTGGCAGCAACTATGGCTACACCTTC. Translated: CASSGRGSNYGYTF. This chain joins TRBV25-1 and TRBJ1-2; D call uncertain. The CDR3 has 14 amino acids. With 4 bases removed from V and 2 bases from J, the gap between germline ends came to 11 bases. Germline V gives CDR1 MGHDK, CDR2 SYGVNS.

This clone appeared a few times. The chain recombines TRBV4-3 with TRBJ1-5; no clear D. V dropped 0 bases and J dropped 6 bases, with 6 bases sitting between them. The germline V gene encodes CDR1 LGHNA and CDR2 YSLEER. The CDR3 runs 13 residues. DNA for the CDR3: TGCGCCAGCAGCCAAGACTTCAGTCAGCCCCAGCATTTT. Encoded protein: CASSQDFSQPQHF.

This clone was seen only a few times. This chain connects TRBV7-2 to TRBJ2-7; 8 bases are a match to TRBD1. The ends lost 5 bases at V and 2 bases at J; junction bases unmatched: 2. This CDR3 spans 13 amino acids. Looked up from germline, CDR1 is SGHTA and CDR2 is FQGNSA. This CDR3 reads CASSLQGAYEQYF. The CDR3 DNA reads as TGTGCCAGCAGCCTACAGGGGGCCTACGAGCAGTACTTC.

V usage is TRBV28 and J usage is TRBJ2-3; D is unclear. The CDR3 runs to 12 residues. Germline V gene sequence: CDR1 MDHEN, CDR2 SYDVKM. V was shortened by 2 bases and J by 4 bases, with 4 bases between the two germline ends. The CDR3 reads CASSLTADTQYF. The CDR3 DNA follows: TGTGCCAGCAGTTTAACAGCAGATACGCAGTATTTT.

This clone occurred a few times. The chain carries TRBV29-1 and TRBJ1-1; a weak D match, TRBD1 (5 bases). The V end was cut by 3 bases, the J end by 6 bases, with 8 bases between. Germline CDR1 SQVTM, CDR2 ANQGSEA. CDR3 size: 11 residues. CDR3 sequence reads: CSVDRGSEAFF. The DNA for the CDR3 is TGCAGCGTTGACCGGGGCTCTGAAGCTTTCTTT.

This clone showed up just a few times. The chain recombines TRBV15 with TRBJ1-6; TRBD1 might be the D (5 bases). Trimming took 5 bases from V and 7 from J, leaving 9 bases between them. The CDR3 runs 13 residues. Germline assignment: CDR1 LNHNV and CDR2 YYDKDF (reference sequence). The DNA for the CDR3 is TGTGCCACCAGCTCGTCAGGGAATTCACCCCTCCACTTT. Protein product: CATSSSGNSPLHF. Together with reference TRBV15 and TRBJ1-6, the CDR3 gives the full variable domain: DAMVIQNPRYQVTQFGKPVTLSCSQTLNHNVMYWYQQKSSQAPKLLFHYYDKDFNNEADTPDNFQSRRPNTSFCFLDIRSPGLGDTAMYLCATSSSGNSPLHFGNGTRLTVT.

The chain carries TRBV4-3 and TRBJ2-1; the match to TRBD1 covers 8 bases. The CDR3 runs 15 residues. In germline, CDR1 is LGHNA, CDR2 YSLEER. V was pared by 2 bases and J by 8 bases, with 8 bases of the junction left unmatched. As DNA, the CDR3 is TGCGCCAGCAGCCAACCCGGACAGGGTAAATATGAGCAGTTCTTC. Its translation is CASSQPGQGKYEQFF.

Note on this clone: The junction and the germline gene differ at one end; a read error may be behind it. J is TRBJ2-7 and V is TRBV7-9, with 8 bases matching TRBD1. This CDR3 has 13 amino acids. Germline CDR1 and CDR2: SEHNR and FQNEAQ (reference sequence). The CDR3 DNA follows: TGTGCCAGCAGCTTAAGCGGTACTCACAGGGGGAGATTC. Translated: CASSLSGTHRGRF.

The rearrangement joins TRBV13 to TRBJ2-7, with no clear D. Germline V gene lookup returns CDR1 PRHDT and CDR2 FYEKMQ (reference sequence). The V end was cut by 5 bases, the J end by 0 bases, with 2 bases between. The CDR3 spans 11 residues. The CDR3 loop reads CASSPSYEQYF. CDR3 nucleotide sequence: TGTGCCAGCAGCCCCTCCTACGAGCAGTACTTC.

Here the CDR3 DNA reads TGTGCCAGCAGTTTGGGCAGCGCATATGGCTACACCTTC. As protein: CASSLGSAYGYTF. V gene TRBV28 combines with J gene TRBJ1-2; D not certain. In germline, CDR1 is MDHEN, CDR2 SYDVKM. The CDR3 consists of 13 residues. The V end lost 3 bases, the J end lost 5 bases, and 10 bases lay between the germline ends.

Only a few counts were recorded for this clone. The gene calls are TRBV27 and TRBJ1-4, with a weak D call TRBD1 (5 bases). V was cut by 4 bases and J by 7 bases, with 19 bases left in between. The CDR3 covers 16 residues. Germline CDR1 is MNHEY and CDR2 is SMNVEV (reference sequence). CDR3 sequence reads: CASSWGGAGLSEKLFF. The CDR3, as DNA: TGTGCCAGCAGTTGGGGCGGGGCAGGACTAAGTGAAAAACTGTTTTTT.